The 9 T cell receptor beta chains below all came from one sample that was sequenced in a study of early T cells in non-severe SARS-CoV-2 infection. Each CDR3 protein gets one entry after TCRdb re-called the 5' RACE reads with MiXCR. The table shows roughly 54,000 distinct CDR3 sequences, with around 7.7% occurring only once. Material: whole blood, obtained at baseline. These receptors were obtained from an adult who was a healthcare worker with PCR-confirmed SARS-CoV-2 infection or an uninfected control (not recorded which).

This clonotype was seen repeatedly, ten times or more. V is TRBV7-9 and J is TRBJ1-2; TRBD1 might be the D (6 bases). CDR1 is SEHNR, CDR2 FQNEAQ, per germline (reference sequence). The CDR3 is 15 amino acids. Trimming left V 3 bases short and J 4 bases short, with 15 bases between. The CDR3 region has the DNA TGTGCCAGCAGCTTCCAGGGGCTTCGCGCCTATGGCTACACCTTC. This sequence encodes CASSFQGLRAYGYTF. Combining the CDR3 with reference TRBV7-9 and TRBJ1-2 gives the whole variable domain DTGVSQNPRHKITKRGQNVTFRCDPISEHNRLYWYRQTLGQGPEFLTYFQNEAQLEKSRLLSDRFSAERPKGSFSTLEIQRTEQGDSAMYLCASSFQGLRAYGYTFGSGTRLTVV.

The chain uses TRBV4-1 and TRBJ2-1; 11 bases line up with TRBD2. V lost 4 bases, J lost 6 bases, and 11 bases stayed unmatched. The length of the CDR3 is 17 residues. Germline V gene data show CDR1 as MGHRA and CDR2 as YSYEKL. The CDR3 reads CASSPIYGTSGRNEQFF. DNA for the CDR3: TGCGCCAGCAGCCCGATATATGGGACTAGCGGCCGCAATGAGCAGTTCTTC.

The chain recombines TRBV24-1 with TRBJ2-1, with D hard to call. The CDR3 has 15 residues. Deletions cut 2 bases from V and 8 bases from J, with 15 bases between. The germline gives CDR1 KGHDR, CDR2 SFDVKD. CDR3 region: CATSDSQQIRDEQFF. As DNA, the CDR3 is TGTGCCACCAGTGATTCCCAACAGATTCGCGATGAGCAGTTCTTC.

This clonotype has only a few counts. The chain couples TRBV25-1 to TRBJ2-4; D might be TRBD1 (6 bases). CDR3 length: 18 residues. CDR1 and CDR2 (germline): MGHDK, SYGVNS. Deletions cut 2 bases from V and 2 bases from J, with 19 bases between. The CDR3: CASSERNLAGEPKNIQYF. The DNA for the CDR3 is TGTGCCAGCAGTGAACGAAATTTGGCAGGGGAACCCAAAAACATTCAGTACTTC.

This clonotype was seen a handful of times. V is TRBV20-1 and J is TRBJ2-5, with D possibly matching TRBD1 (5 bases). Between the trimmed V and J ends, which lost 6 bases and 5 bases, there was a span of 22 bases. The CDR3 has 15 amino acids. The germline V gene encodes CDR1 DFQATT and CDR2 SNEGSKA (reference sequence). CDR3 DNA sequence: TGCAGTGCCGGAGATATCCCAGGCAGGGATGAGACCCAGTACTTC. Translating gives CSAGDIPGRDETQYF.

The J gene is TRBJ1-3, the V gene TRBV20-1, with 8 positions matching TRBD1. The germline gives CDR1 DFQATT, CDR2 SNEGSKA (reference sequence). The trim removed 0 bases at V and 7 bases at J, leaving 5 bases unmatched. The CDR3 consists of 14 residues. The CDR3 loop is CSARDDRGRNTIYF. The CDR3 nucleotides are TGCAGTGCTAGAGATGACAGGGGCAGGAACACCATATATTTT.

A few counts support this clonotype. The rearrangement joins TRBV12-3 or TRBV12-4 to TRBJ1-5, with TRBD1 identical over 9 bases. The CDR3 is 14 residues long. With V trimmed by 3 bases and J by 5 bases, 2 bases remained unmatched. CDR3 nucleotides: TGTGCCAGCAGTTTGGACAGGGGATATCAGCCCCAGCATTTT. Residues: CASSLDRGYQPQHF.

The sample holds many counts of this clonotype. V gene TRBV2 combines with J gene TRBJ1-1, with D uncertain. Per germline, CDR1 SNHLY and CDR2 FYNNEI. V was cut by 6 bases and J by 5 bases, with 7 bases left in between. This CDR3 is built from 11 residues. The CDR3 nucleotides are TGTGCCAGCAGGGGAGAGACTGAAGCTTTCTTT. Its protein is CASRGETEAFF.

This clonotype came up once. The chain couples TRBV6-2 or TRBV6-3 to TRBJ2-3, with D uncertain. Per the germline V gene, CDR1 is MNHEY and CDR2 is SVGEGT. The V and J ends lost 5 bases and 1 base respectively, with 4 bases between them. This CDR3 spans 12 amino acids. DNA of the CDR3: TGTGCCAGCAGTCAACGCACAGATACGCAGTATTTT. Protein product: CASSQRTDTQYF.